The rows below give T cell receptor beta chains drawn from one sample of a study of T cell responses to AZD1222 COVID-19 vaccine. TCRdb's table, derived via immunoSEQ multiplex PCR, lists solely in-frame clones and lacks some. The sample records fewer than 150,000 clones, 75% to 90% being singletons. The specimen comprised peripheral blood, sampled on day 0 of AZD1222 vaccination. The receptors originated from an adult in good health. Each CDR3 is given with its conserved first and last residue. The order of the fields is V gene, D gene, clone size, J gene, CDR3 protein, CDR3 DNA. The D gene is left open where the match is weak. The size entry is marked missing in some rows and otherwise reads once, few, many or a size class.

>TRBV28|NA|few|TRBJ1-1
CASSGTNTEAFF
TGTGCCAGCAGCGGAACTAACACTGAAGCTTTCTTT
>TRBV2|NA|NA|TRBJ1-5
CASSEQGGSNQPQHF
TGTGCCAGCAGCGAACAGGGAGGTAGCAATCAGCCCCAGCATTTT
>TRBV10-3|TRBD2|NA|TRBJ2-5
CATNGLAGGSETQYF
TGTGCCACTAACGGACTAGCGGGGGGTTCGGAGACCCAGTACTTC
>TRBV4-3|NA|NA|TRBJ1-5
CASSQEPGGNQPQHF
TGCGCCAGCAGCCAAGAGCCAGGGGGCAATCAGCCCCAGCATTTT
>TRBV6-5|NA|NA|TRBJ2-2
CASNPGFTGELFF
TGTGCCAGTAACCCCGGTTTCACCGGGGAGCTGTTTTTT
>TRBV6-5|TRBD2|NA|TRBJ2-7
CASRVGGAMSYEQYF
TGTGCCAGCAGAGTCGGGGGGGCGATGTCCTACGAGCAGTACTTC
>TRBV5-1|NA|few|TRBJ1-1
CASSLSGRGQNTEAFF
TGCGCCAGCAGCTTGTCGGGCCGGGGGCAGAACACTGAAGCTTTCTTT
>TRBV10-1|TRBD2|NA|TRBJ2-3
CASSTSGGLDTQYF
TGCGCCAGCAGTACTAGCGGGGGCTTAGATACGCAGTATTTT
>TRBV2|NA|NA|TRBJ2-5
CATLGPPETQYF
TGTGCCACCCTCGGCCCTCCGGAGACCCAGTACTTC
>TRBV7-2|NA|few|TRBJ2-7
CASSLAGVGEQYF
TGTGCCAGCAGCTTGGCAGGGGTGGGGGAGCAGTACTTC
>TRBV3-1/TRBV3-2|NA|NA|TRBJ1-1
CASSPSDITEAFF
TGTGCCAGCAGCCCTTCCGACATCACTGAAGCTTTCTTT
>TRBV12-3/TRBV12-4|NA|NA|TRBJ2-7
CASSLPGDEQYF
TGTGCCAGCAGTTTACCTGGGGACGAGCAGTACTTC
>TRBV6-2/TRBV6-3|NA|NA|TRBJ1-5
CASSLSTSKRNQPQHF
TGTGCCAGCAGCCTCTCGACATCGAAGCGAAATCAGCCCCAGCATTTT
>TRBV2|TRBD1|NA|TRBJ1-5
CASKADRDGGTQHF
TGTGCCAGCAAGGCGGACAGGGACGGGGGGACCCAGCATTTT
>TRBV19|TRBD2|NA|TRBJ2-7
CASSWGLAGDYEQYF
TGTGCCAGTAGTTGGGGACTAGCGGGGGACTACGAGCAGTACTTC
>TRBV4-1|NA|NA|TRBJ1-3
CASSRLQMSSGNTIYF
TGCGCCAGCAGCCGTCTGCAGATGAGCTCTGGAAACACCATATATTTT
>TRBV5-1|NA|once|TRBJ1-1
CASSLDGGHVNTEAFF
TGCGCCAGCAGCTTGGATGGTGGGCACGTTAACACTGAAGCTTTCTTT
>TRBV6-1|NA|NA|TRBJ1-4
CASSEALGQEKLFF
TGTGCCAGCAGTGAAGCCCTGGGGCAGGAAAAACTGTTTTTT
>TRBV6-4|TRBD2|NA|TRBJ2-7
CASSDPAGPWGWYHEQYF
TGTGCCAGCAGTGACCCAGCGGGGCCCTGGGGATGGTACCACGAGCAGTACTTC
>TRBV4-3|TRBD1|NA|TRBJ1-5
CASSQDWGTGSWPQHF
TGCGCCAGCAGCCAAGATTGGGGGACAGGGTCCTGGCCCCAGCATTTT
>TRBV11-2|NA|once|TRBJ1-2
CASSLEGNRNYGYTF
TGTGCCAGCAGCTTAGAGGGGAATCGGAACTATGGCTACACCTTC
>TRBV7-3|NA|NA|TRBJ1-4
CASSLKYGTWDNEKLFF
TGTGCCAGCAGCTTAAAGTACGGGACGTGGGATAATGAAAAACTGTTTTTT
>TRBV20-1|NA|NA|TRBJ2-1
CSATDGLENEQFF
TGCAGTGCTACTGATGGGCTAGAGAATGAGCAGTTCTTC
>TRBV3-1/TRBV3-2|NA|NA|TRBJ1-2
CASSQRTNYGYTF
TGTGCCAGCAGCCAGAGGACAAACTATGGCTACACCTTC
>TRBV4-3|TRBD2|few|TRBJ2-3
CASSHASRGEGYTDTQYF
TGCGCCAGCAGCCATGCCTCCCGGGGGGAGGGGTACACAGATACGCAGTATTTT
>TRBV7-2|NA|NA|TRBJ2-3
CASSLSTDTQYF
TGTGCCAGCAGCTTATCCACAGATACGCAGTATTTT
>TRBV15|TRBD1|NA|TRBJ1-1
CATSPYPGQGAAEAFF
TGTGCCACCAGCCCTTATCCGGGACAGGGGGCGGCTGAAGCTTTCTTT
>TRBV19|NA|NA|TRBJ1-2
CASTATALLSYGYTF
TGTGCCAGTACCGCGACAGCACTTCTCTCCTATGGCTACACCTTC
>TRBV7-9|NA|few|TRBJ2-5
CASSPLPEGIETQYF
TGTGCCAGCAGCCCGCTCCCAGAAGGGATAGAGACCCAGTACTTC
>TRBV9|TRBD1|NA|TRBJ2-2
CASSVVGQGAGGELFF
TGTGCCAGCAGCGTAGTAGGACAGGGGGCTGGCGGGGAGCTGTTTTTT
>TRBV10-3|NA|NA|TRBJ2-1
CAISIRFYNEQFF
TGTGCCATCAGTATACGGTTTTACAATGAGCAGTTCTTC
>TRBV3-1/TRBV3-2|TRBD1|NA|TRBJ2-2
CASSRQGTNTGELFF
TGTGCCAGCAGCCGACAGGGTACGAACACCGGGGAGCTGTTTTTT
>TRBV27|TRBD1|few|TRBJ1-6
CASSWDRGFENSPLHF
TGTGCCAGCAGTTGGGACAGGGGGTTCGAGAATTCACCCCTCCACTTT
>TRBV18|NA|NA|TRBJ1-5
CASSPPSSPGEPQHF
TGTGCCAGCTCACCACCTTCCAGTCCCGGAGAGCCCCAGCATTTT
>TRBV5-4|NA|NA|TRBJ2-2
CASSFPRGNANTGELFF
TGTGCCAGCAGCTTCCCTCGGGGGAACGCGAACACCGGGGAGCTGTTTTTT
>TRBV19|NA|NA|TRBJ1-1
CASSLRADPNTEAFF
TGTGCCAGTAGTCTCCGTGCAGACCCGAACACTGAAGCTTTCTTT
>TRBV18|NA|NA|TRBJ2-6
CASSPGHQRVSGANVLTF
TGTGCCAGCTCACCAGGGCATCAAAGGGTATCTGGGGCCAACGTCCTGACTTTC
>TRBV7-9|NA|NA|TRBJ1-2
CASSPRGGDGYTF
TGTGCCAGCAGCCCACGAGGGGGGGATGGCTACACCTTC
>TRBV6-2/TRBV6-3|TRBD2|NA|TRBJ2-6
CASSYRGGGDSGANVLTF
TGTGCCAGCAGTTACCGAGGCGGGGGGGACTCTGGGGCCAACGTCCTGACTTTC
>TRBV4-1|NA|once|TRBJ2-2
CASSQDVTLSAGQGGYTGELFF
TGCGCCAGCAGCCAAGATGTTACTCTTTCGGCAGGGCAGGGGGGGTACACCGGGGAGCTGTTTTTT
>TRBV15|NA|NA|TRBJ2-2
CATEDSANTGELFF
TGTGCCACCGAGGATAGCGCGAACACCGGGGAGCTGTTTTTT
>TRBV18|TRBD1|NA|TRBJ2-7
CASSPWTGDPYEQYF
TGTGCCAGCTCACCTTGGACAGGGGACCCCTACGAGCAGTACTTC
>TRBV23-1|TRBD1|NA|TRBJ2-3
CASSQPGTGTDTQYF
TGCGCCAGCAGCCAACCCGGGACAGGGACAGATACGCAGTATTTT
>TRBV6-2/TRBV6-3|TRBD2|NA|TRBJ2-2
CASSYSRGGNTGELFF
TGTGCCAGCAGTTACTCCCGGGGGGGGAACACCGGGGAGCTGTTTTTT
>TRBV28|NA|NA|TRBJ1-2
CASRNILRGYTF
TGTGCCAGCAGAAACATCCTGAGGGGCTACACCTTC
>TRBV4-1|NA|NA|TRBJ2-2
CASSQVAGISTGELFF
TGCGCCAGCAGCCAAGTTGCGGGGATAAGCACCGGGGAGCTGTTTTTT
>TRBV5-4|TRBD2|NA|TRBJ2-3
CASSLGLAGDTDTQYF
TGTGCCAGCAGCTTGGGACTAGCGGGGGACACAGATACGCAGTATTTT